These 32 T cell receptor beta chains came from one sample sequenced in a study of regulatory and conventional T cells in RAG deficiency. The table came from immunoSEQ multiplex PCR; TCRdb's copy has only in-frame clones and leaves some out. The top ten clones hold 0.51% of a sample with tens of thousands of clones, around 90% of them seen once. Genomic DNA came from blood conventional CD4+ T cells gated CD25-low CD127-high. In addition, the sample was reused for a study of regulatory T cells. From that paper: Amplification used 52 TRBV primers and 13 TRBJ primers.

Sequenced material: CD4+ effector T cells sorted from blood. Receptor source: a human donor in good health.

The chain is built from TRBV19 and TRBJ2-7, with 7 positions matching TRBD1. Germline V gene sequence: CDR1 LNHDA, CDR2 SQIVND (reference sequence). J lost 3 bases, V lost 7 bases, and 12 bases had no gene match. CDR3 length: 15 amino acids. CDR3 sequence reads: CASTSPVQGIYEQYF. DNA for the CDR3: TGTGCCAGTACGAGTCCCGTACAGGGGATCTACGAGCAGTACTTC.

A few counts support this clone. The chain is built from TRBV9 and TRBJ2-1; 12 bases map to TRBD2. The CDR3 length is 17 residues. The germline V gene encodes CDR1 SGDLS and CDR2 YYNGEE. V lost 3 bases and J lost 6; bases outside the gene matches: 10. CDR3 residues: CASSAYSGLAGTNEQFF. The CDR3 nucleotides read TGTGCCAGCAGCGCCTATTCGGGACTAGCGGGTACCAATGAGCAGTTCTTC. The complete variable domain, with remaining parts taken from reference TRBV9 and TRBJ2-1, reads DSGVTQTPKHLITATGQRVTLRCSPRSGDLSVYWYQQSLDQGLQFLIQYYNGEERAKGNILERFSAQQFPDLHSELNLSSLELGDSALYFCASSAYSGLAGTNEQFFGPGTRLTVL.

This sequence joins TRBV6-1 and TRBJ1-2; D unresolved. Germline V gives CDR1 MNHNS, CDR2 SASEGT. There are 13 residues in the CDR3. Trimming took 5 bases from V and 6 from J, leaving 13 bases between them. CDR3 sequence reads: CASSPPGEDGYTF. Written as DNA, the CDR3 is TGTGCCAGCAGTCCTCCTGGGGAGGATGGCTACACCTTC.

This clone was detected once. This CDR3 is also generated by other DNA sequences in the sample. The chain has TRBV7-3 and TRBJ2-7; TRBD1 matches at 9 bases. The V gene end was trimmed by 2 bases and the J gene end by 6 bases; junction bases not matched to a gene: 11. Looked up from germline, CDR1 is SGHTA and CDR2 is FQGTGA. This CDR3 comprises 16 residues. CDR3 nucleotide sequence: TGTGCCAGCAGCTTAGGTGGACAGGGGTCATATTCCGAGCAGTACTTC. Translated, it gives CASSLGGQGSYSEQYF.

The chain combines TRBV7-8 with TRBJ2-1; D is unresolved. The CDR3 is 11 residues long. V was pared by 1 base and J by 6 bases, with 1 base between. Looked up from germline, CDR1 is SGHVS and CDR2 is FQNEAQ. DNA of the CDR3: TGTGCCAGCAGCTTAGTCAATGAGCAGTTCTTC. This sequence encodes CASSLVNEQFF. The variable domain in full, completed from reference TRBV7-8 and TRBJ2-1, reads GAGVSQSPRYKVAKRGQDVALRCDPISGHVSLFWYQQALGQGPEFLTYFQNEAQLDKSGLPSDRFFAERPEGSVSTLKIQRTQQEDSAVYLCASSLVNEQFFGPGTRLTVL.

This chain connects TRBV5-1 to TRBJ2-5, with a weak D call TRBD2 (6 bases). V lost 0 bases and J lost 4, with 10 bases in between. The CDR3 contains 14 residues. Germline lookup yields CDR1 SGHRS and CDR2 YFSETQ. The CDR3 loop reads CASSLAWRGETQYF. As DNA, the CDR3 is TGCGCCAGCAGCTTGGCCTGGAGGGGAGAGACCCAGTACTTC.

The chain links TRBV25-1 to TRBJ1-1; tentatively, D is TRBD1 (6 bases). The CDR3 is 16 amino acids. V lost 4 bases and J lost 0, with 15 bases in between. CDR1 and CDR2 from the germline V gene are MGHDK and SYGVNS. CDR3 sequence: CASSVMDSRMNTEAFF. The CDR3 nucleotides read TGTGCCAGCAGTGTCATGGACAGCCGCATGAACACTGAAGCTTTCTTT.

This clone was seen a single time. The chain has TRBV12-5 and TRBJ2-2, with 9 bases lining up with TRBD1. After removal of 1 base from V and 4 bases from J, the junction contained 1 base not matched to a gene. The germline gives CDR1 LGHNT, CDR2 FRNRAP. The CDR3 is 15 amino acids. DNA of the CDR3: TGTGCTAGTGGTTTGGGGACAGGGGCCACCGGGGAGCTGTTTTTT. It codes for CASGLGTGATGELFF.

V is TRBV5-1 and J is TRBJ1-1; 7 nucleotides agree with TRBD1. CDR3 length equals 17 residues. V trimming: 2 bases; J trimming: 1 base; junction bases outside the gene matches: 11. CDR1 is SGHRS, CDR2 YFSETQ, per germline. CDR3 sequence: CASSLKLRDRQNTEAFF. The CDR3 DNA is TGCGCCAGCAGCTTAAAACTCCGGGACAGACAGAACACTGAAGCTTTCTTT.

The gene calls are TRBV30 and TRBJ2-6; unclear D gene. In germline, CDR1 is GTSNPN, CDR2 SVGIG (reference sequence). The CDR3 extends over 12 amino acids. Deletions cut 4 bases from V and 2 bases from J, with 3 bases between. CDR3 coding DNA: TGTGCCTGGACAGCTGGGGCCAACGTCCTGACTTTC. Encoded protein: CAWTAGANVLTF.

The rearrangement uses TRBV5-5 and TRBJ1-2; perhaps TRBD1 as D (6 bases). The germline V and J ends were trimmed by 4 bases and 6 bases, with 16 bases remaining between them. The CDR3 length is 14 residues. Germline-derived CDR1 and CDR2 are SGHKS and YYEKEE (reference sequence). The chain's CDR3 is CASSLGTGHNGYTF. The CDR3 nucleotides read TGTGCCAGCAGCCTGGGAACAGGGCATAATGGCTACACCTTC.

The chain links TRBV2 to TRBJ2-3; 9 bases line up with TRBD1. CDR3 length equals 13 residues. V lost 7 bases, J lost 6 bases, and 5 bases stayed unmatched. Germline V gives CDR1 SNHLY, CDR2 FYNNEI. The CDR3 nucleotides read TGTGCCAGCAACCCGGACAGGGGTGATACGCAGTATTTT. This translates into CASNPDRGDTQYF.

CDR3 sequence: CASSGRDKINQPQHF. The CDR3 bases are TGTGCCAGCAGCGGCCGGGACAAGATCAATCAGCCCCAGCATTTT. The V call is TRBV5-8, the J call TRBJ1-5; tentative D call: TRBD1 (6 bases). The V and J ends lost 4 bases and 3 bases respectively, with 14 bases between them. The CDR3 totals 15 residues. Per germline, CDR1 SGHTS and CDR2 YDEGEE.

The genes are TRBV7-9 and TRBJ2-3; the D is unclear. Trimming took off 2 bases at V and 1 base at J, with 7 bases between the two ends. Germline V CDR1 and CDR2: SEHNR, FQNEAQ (reference sequence). The CDR3 is 14 residues long. DNA of the CDR3: TGTGCCAGCAGCTTATCTGGCGGCACAGATACGCAGTATTTT. Protein product: CASSLSGGTDTQYF. The variable domain in full, with the rest retrieved from reference TRBV7-9 and TRBJ2-3, is DTGVSQNPRHKITKRGQNVTFRCDPISEHNRLYWYRQTLGQGPEFLTYFQNEAQLEKSRLLSDRFSAERPKGSFSTLEIQRTEQGDSAMYLCASSLSGGTDTQYFGPGTRLTVL.

The V and J genes are TRBV19 and TRBJ2-5; TRBD2 matches at 7 bases. Germline CDR1 and CDR2: LNHDA and SQIVND (reference sequence). This CDR3 spans 15 amino acids. J gave up 11 bases and V 3 bases, and 15 bases lay outside the gene matches. The CDR3 nucleotides read TGTGCCAGTAGTATTTCAAGGGATAGGAGGCGGGAGCAGTACTTC. Amino acid sequence: CASSISRDRRREQYF.

The V gene is TRBV6-1, the J gene TRBJ1-3; no definite D call. Looked up from germline, CDR1 is MNHNS and CDR2 is SASEGT. V lost 5 bases, J lost 0 bases, and 5 bases lay in between. The CDR3 totals 13 residues. DNA of the CDR3: TGTGCCAGCAGTAAGAGCTCTGGAAACACCATATATTTT. This gives the protein CASSKSSGNTIYF.

Remarks on this clone: One end of the junction does not line up with germline, which may come from a read error. This chain connects TRBV7-7 to TRBJ2-5; D is ambiguous. Germline-derived CDR1 and CDR2 are SSHAT and FNYEAQ (reference sequence). This CDR3 is built from 16 residues. The CDR3 nucleotides are TGTGCTAGCAGCTTAGGGCGCACAGTCCGAAAAGAGACCCAGTACTTC. Its translation is CASSLGRTVRKETQYF.

This clone has only one observation. The chain carries TRBV6-1 and TRBJ1-5, with D perhaps TRBD1 (5 bases). The CDR3 totals 13 residues. The V end was cut by 8 bases, the J end by 6 bases, with 14 bases between. CDR1 is MNHNS, CDR2 SASEGT, per germline. CDR3 loop: CASGGVRSQPQHF. CDR3 DNA sequence: TGTGCCAGCGGAGGGGTGAGGAGTCAGCCCCAGCATTTT.

J is TRBJ2-7 and V is TRBV7-3; maybe TRBD2 (6 bases). Trimming removed 2 bases at V and 5 bases at J, with 10 bases between. CDR3 length: 13 amino acids. Germline lookup yields CDR1 SGHTA and CDR2 FQGTGA. The CDR3: CASSLVEGNEQYF. The DNA for the CDR3 is TGTGCCAGCAGCTTAGTGGAGGGGAACGAGCAGTACTTC. Using reference TRBV7-3 and TRBJ2-7 for the parts outside the CDR3, the full variable domain is GAGVSQTPSNKVTEKGKYVELRCDPISGHTALYWYRQSLGQGPEFLIYFQGTGAADDSGLPNDRFFAVRPEGSVSTLKIQRTERGDSAVYLCASSLVEGNEQYFGPGTRLTVT.

This clone was seen just once. This rearrangement joins TRBV28 to TRBJ1-4; TRBD1 matches at 8 bases. The V gene end was trimmed by 4 bases and the J gene end by 8 bases; junction bases not matched to a gene: 9. CDR1 and CDR2 (germline): MDHEN, SYDVKM. The CDR3 is 15 amino acids. DNA for the CDR3: TGTGCCAGCAGTTCCGGACAGGGAGACTCGGAAAAACTGTTTTTT. This translates into CASSSGQGDSEKLFF.

This clone was observed a few times. The chain carries TRBV6-1 and TRBJ2-3; D is unclear. The CDR3 runs 15 residues. Germline loops: CDR1 MNHNS, CDR2 SASEGT. V was cut by 3 bases and J by 0 bases, with 10 bases left in between. CDR3 sequence reads: CASSESTSSTDTQYF. The CDR3 DNA reads as TGTGCCAGCAGTGAGTCAACTTCTAGCACAGATACGCAGTATTTT.

This clone was observed once. In DNA form, the CDR3 reads TGTGCCAGTAGTGCTCAGGGGTTGATTGGCGGGGAGCTGTTTTTT. It is translated as CASSAQGLIGGELFF. The chain employs TRBV19 and TRBJ2-2; D may be TRBD1 (6 bases). Germline-derived CDR1 and CDR2 are LNHDA and SQIVND (reference sequence). This CDR3 is 15 amino acids long. V was clipped by 5 bases and J by 7 bases, with 17 bases between them. Drawing the rest from reference TRBV19 and TRBJ2-2, the complete variable domain is DGGITQSPKYLFRKEGQNVTLSCEQNLNHDAMYWYRQDPGQGLRLIYYSQIVNDFQKGDIAEGYSVSREKKESFPLTVTSAQKNPTAFYLCASSAQGLIGGELFFGEGSRLTVL.

The chain employs TRBV28 and TRBJ1-1; unclear D gene. This CDR3 spans 13 amino acids. Trimming stripped 5 bases from V and 3 bases from J, with 10 bases between. Germline values: CDR1 MDHEN, CDR2 SYDVKM. This chain's CDR3 is CASSLRRDTEAFF. The CDR3 DNA reads TGTGCCAGCAGTCTGAGGCGGGACACTGAAGCTTTCTTT.

A single count supports this clone. V usage is TRBV5-1 and J usage is TRBJ1-4; TRBD1 might be the D (6 bases). Trimming removed 2 bases at V and 4 bases at J, with 9 bases between. Germline CDR1 and CDR2: SGHRS and YFSETQ. The CDR3 extends over 14 amino acids. CDR3 bases: TGCGCCAGCAGCTTCACGGACAGTAATGAAAAACTGTTTTTT. This gives the protein CASSFTDSNEKLFF.

This chain connects TRBV11-3 to TRBJ2-7, with TRBD1 matching 7 bases. Germline-derived CDR1 and CDR2 are SGHNT and YENEEA. V was pared by 2 bases and J by 6 bases, with 1 base of the junction left unmatched. The CDR3 length is 12 residues. CDR3 DNA: TGTGCCAGCAGCTTATCAGGGGGCGAGCAGTACTTC. Translating gives CASSLSGGEQYF.

The chain couples TRBV7-2 to TRBJ1-5, with D tentatively TRBD1 (5 bases). CDR1 SGHTA and CDR2 FQGNSA come from the germline V gene. Trimming stripped 5 bases from V and 2 bases from J, with 16 bases between. The CDR3 has 16 amino acids. The CDR3 here is CASSRFGAGGNQPQHF. CDR3 nucleotide sequence: TGTGCCAGCAGCCGTTTCGGGGCTGGGGGCAATCAGCCCCAGCATTTT.

The gene calls are TRBV19 and TRBJ2-7, with D possibly being TRBD1 (5 bases). CDR1 is LNHDA and CDR2 is SQIVND in the germline V gene (reference sequence). Trimming stripped 5 bases from V and 2 bases from J, with 16 bases between. CDR3 length: 15 amino acids. The CDR3 DNA is TGTGCCAGTAGTGGGGCCATAGACAGACCCTACGAGCAGTACTTC. This translates into CASSGAIDRPYEQYF.

The chain has TRBV4-2 and TRBJ1-2; D is perhaps TRBD1 (5 bases). Germline V CDR1 and CDR2: LGHNA, YNFKEQ. The germline V and J ends were trimmed by 0 bases and 2 bases, with 10 bases remaining between them. This CDR3 spans 15 amino acids. CDR3 sequence (DNA): TGTGCCAGCAGCCAAGAAACAGGAATGAACTATGGCTACACCTTC. Its protein product is CASSQETGMNYGYTF.

The chain is built from TRBV6-1 and TRBJ1-2, with D hard to call. CDR1 is MNHNS, CDR2 SASEGT, per germline. V was shortened by 7 bases and J by 8 bases, with 14 bases between the two germline ends. This CDR3 is built from 12 residues. The CDR3 region has the DNA TGTGCCAGCATCGATCTGGTCGGGGGCTACACCTTC. This gives the protein CASIDLVGGYTF.

V usage is TRBV7-9 and J usage is TRBJ2-5; 9 nucleotides align to TRBD2. Germline CDR1 reads SEHNR; CDR2 reads FQNEAQ (reference sequence). This CDR3 region has 15 residues. V lost 4 bases to trimming and J lost 5 bases; unmatched junction nucleotides: 8. CDR3: CASSSTLAGVETQYF. Here the CDR3 DNA reads TGTGCCAGCAGCTCCACTTTAGCGGGGGTGGAGACCCAGTACTTC.

The chain links TRBV10-2 to TRBJ2-1; D is possibly TRBD1 or TRBD2 (6 bases each). The CDR3 has 14 residues. The germline V gene encodes CDR1 WSHSY and CDR2 SAAADI. Trimming took 7 bases from V and 3 from J, leaving 13 bases between them. The DNA of the CDR3 is TGCGCCAGCAAACCGGGGGCTGGCTACAATGAGCAGTTCTTC. The encoded protein is CASKPGAGYNEQFF.

This clone showed up just once. The V and J genes are TRBV11-3 and TRBJ2-2; TRBD1 might be the D (5 bases). Germline lookup yields CDR1 SGHNT and CDR2 YENEEA. V dropped 4 bases and J dropped 0 bases, with 15 bases sitting between them. The CDR3 sequence is 17 residues long. The chain's CDR3 is CASSSQRRTTNTGELFF. The DNA of the CDR3 is TGTGCCAGCAGCTCGCAAAGGCGGACAACGAACACCGGGGAGCTGTTTTTT. Full variable domain (outside the CDR3, taken from reference TRBV11-3 and TRBJ2-2): EAGVVQSPRYKIIEKKQPVAFWCNPISGHNTLYWYLQNLGQGPELLIRYENEEAVDDSQLPKDRFSAERLKGVDSTLKIQPAELGDSAVYLCASSSQRRTTNTGELFFGEGSRLTVL.